This is a list of T cell receptor beta chains from one sample in a study of blood T cell repertoires in COVID-19. The repertoire was sequenced with immunoSEQ multiplex PCR; TCRdb's copy has only in-frame clones and lacks some. This sample carries 60,000 to 70,000 clones, around 89% of them seen once, and the ten largest clones take roughly a tenth. The sample was PBMCs or T cells enriched from blood (not recorded which). These receptors were taken from a woman in her thirties or forties who had recovered from COVID-19. Both conserved end residues are part of each CDR3. D genes are given only for firm matches. For some rows the clone size is stated as once, few or many, or as a class when expanded; others skip it.

d_gene: -
j_gene: TRBJ1-5
v_gene: TRBV2
abundance: -
CDR3nt: TGTGCCAGCATAAATCCGGGGAATCAGCCCCAGCATTTT
CDR3aa: CASINPGNQPQHF

d_gene: -
j_gene: TRBJ2-5
v_gene: TRBV19
abundance: few
CDR3nt: TGTGCCAGTAGTAGGGCAGGCGGGGACGTGAAGACCCAGTACTTC
CDR3aa: CASSRAGGDVKTQYF

d_gene: TRBD1
j_gene: TRBJ1-1
v_gene: TRBV5-6
abundance: once
CDR3nt: TGTGCCAGCAGCTCTACTCTCTTACAGGGGAGGAGCACTGAAGCTTTCTTT
CDR3aa: CASSSTLLQGRSTEAFF

d_gene: -
j_gene: TRBJ1-3
v_gene: TRBV5-5
abundance: -
CDR3nt: TGTGCCAGCAGCTCCAGGACAGCCTCTGGAAACACCATATATTTT
CDR3aa: CASSSRTASGNTIYF

d_gene: -
j_gene: TRBJ1-5
v_gene: TRBV27
abundance: -
CDR3nt: TGTGCCAGCAGTTTCGTCAATCAGCCCCAGCATTTT
CDR3aa: CASSFVNQPQHF

d_gene: -
j_gene: TRBJ1-5
v_gene: TRBV29-1
abundance: -
CDR3nt: TGCAGCGTAGGACGGGGTCAGAGTGAGCCCCAGCATTTT
CDR3aa: CSVGRGQSEPQHF

d_gene: TRBD2
j_gene: TRBJ2-1
v_gene: TRBV5-4
abundance: -
CDR3nt: TGTGCCAGCAGCTTGGTTGGGCGGGGGAGACGCTCCTACAATGAGCAGTTCTTC
CDR3aa: CASSLVGRGRRSYNEQFF

d_gene: TRBD1
j_gene: TRBJ1-2
v_gene: TRBV14
abundance: -
CDR3nt: TGTGCCAGCAGCCAAGATATGAGGACAGGGGGTGGCTACACCTTC
CDR3aa: CASSQDMRTGGGYTF

d_gene: TRBD1
j_gene: TRBJ2-2
v_gene: TRBV19
abundance: once
CDR3nt: TGTGCCAGTAGTATAGGGACAGGGGGCTTCACCGGGGAGCTGTTTTTT
CDR3aa: CASSIGTGGFTGELFF

d_gene: -
j_gene: TRBJ2-6
v_gene: TRBV12-5
abundance: -
CDR3nt: TGTGCTAGTGGTCCGTCTGGGGCCAACGTCCTGACTTTC
CDR3aa: CASGPSGANVLTF

d_gene: TRBD1
j_gene: TRBJ2-5
v_gene: TRBV19
abundance: -
CDR3nt: TGTGCCAGTAAGGACAGGTGGGGGTCTAGTGAGACCCAGTACTTC
CDR3aa: CASKDRWGSSETQYF

d_gene: -
j_gene: TRBJ1-5
v_gene: TRBV11-3
abundance: -
CDR3nt: TGTGCCAGCAGCCAAAAAATACAGGATAGCAATCAGCCCCAGCATTTT
CDR3aa: CASSQKIQDSNQPQHF

d_gene: TRBD2
j_gene: TRBJ2-1
v_gene: TRBV4-2
abundance: -
CDR3nt: TGTGCCAGCAGCCAAGTAGGGAATAGCGGGGGCAATGAGCAGTTCTTC
CDR3aa: CASSQVGNSGGNEQFF

d_gene: -
j_gene: TRBJ1-4
v_gene: TRBV9
abundance: -
CDR3nt: TGTGCCAGCAGCGTAGATAGTGGAGAGGATGGGAAACTGTTTTTT
CDR3aa: CASSVDSGEDGKLFF

d_gene: TRBD2
j_gene: TRBJ2-7
v_gene: TRBV5-4
abundance: -
CDR3nt: TGTGCCAGCAGCTTGGGGGGGGGCTACGAGCAGTACTTC
CDR3aa: CASSLGGGYEQYF

d_gene: TRBD1
j_gene: TRBJ1-1
v_gene: TRBV7-6
abundance: -
CDR3nt: TGTGCCAGCAGCTTAGAACTTGACAGGGCAGCTTTCTTT
CDR3aa: CASSLELDRAAFF

d_gene: -
j_gene: TRBJ1-2
v_gene: TRBV5-1
abundance: once
CDR3nt: TGCGCCAGCAGCTTTGATACATATGGCTACACCTTC
CDR3aa: CASSFDTYGYTF

d_gene: -
j_gene: TRBJ1-1
v_gene: TRBV3-1/TRBV3-2
abundance: -
CDR3nt: TGTGCCAGCAGCCTAAGGGGCCAAACTGAAGCTTTCTTT
CDR3aa: CASSLRGQTEAFF

d_gene: -
j_gene: TRBJ2-7
v_gene: TRBV11-2
abundance: -
CDR3nt: TGTGCCAGCAGCTTAGATCCGGCGGTCGCTGATTACGACAGATCGGGCGAGCAGTACTTC
CDR3aa: CASSLDPAVADYDRSGEQYF

d_gene: -
j_gene: TRBJ1-1
v_gene: TRBV7-9
abundance: -
CDR3nt: TGTGCCAGCAGCTTAACAGGGTCCACTGAAGCTTTCTTT
CDR3aa: CASSLTGSTEAFF

d_gene: -
j_gene: TRBJ1-4
v_gene: TRBV19
abundance: -
CDR3nt: TGTGCCAGTAGACGACCGGGAGAGGTTGATGAAAAACTGTTTTTT
CDR3aa: CASRRPGEVDEKLFF

d_gene: -
j_gene: TRBJ1-1
v_gene: TRBV11-2
abundance: -
CDR3nt: TGTGCCAGCAGCGCTCGGGGAGGGAGTCTTGAAGCTTTCTTT
CDR3aa: CASSARGGSLEAFF

d_gene: -
j_gene: TRBJ1-2
v_gene: TRBV12-5
abundance: -
CDR3nt: TGTGCTAGTGCCGGCAACCCCGGGGAATCTGGCTACACCTTC
CDR3aa: CASAGNPGESGYTF

d_gene: TRBD2
j_gene: TRBJ2-5
v_gene: TRBV7-3
abundance: once
CDR3nt: TGTGCCAGCAGCTTAAAGGCTAGCGGAGTGATAGAGACCCAGTACTTC
CDR3aa: CASSLKASGVIETQYF

d_gene: -
j_gene: TRBJ1-4
v_gene: TRBV4-1
abundance: once
CDR3nt: TGCGCCAGCAGCCAAGATTTGTCGGATGAAAAACTGTTTTTT
CDR3aa: CASSQDLSDEKLFF

d_gene: TRBD1
j_gene: TRBJ1-1
v_gene: TRBV18
abundance: once
CDR3nt: TGTGCCAGCTCACCACGCGGACAGGGGGTGGACACTGAAGCTTTCTTT
CDR3aa: CASSPRGQGVDTEAFF

d_gene: TRBD1
j_gene: TRBJ2-1
v_gene: TRBV27
abundance: -
CDR3nt: TGTGCCAGCAGGCGGACAGGGGAATACAATGAGCAGTTCTTC
CDR3aa: CASRRTGEYNEQFF

d_gene: TRBD1
j_gene: TRBJ1-5
v_gene: TRBV29-1
abundance: -
CDR3nt: TGCAGCGTACCGGGACAGGGTGCAAATCAGCCCCAGCATTTT
CDR3aa: CSVPGQGANQPQHF